The entry that follows covers one TCR beta chain sequence. No antigen is known for it. Profiled with immunoSEQ multiplex PCR; TCRdb holds only in-frame clones, not every one. This sample yields about 80,000 clones, of which roughly 87% are seen a single time; around 5.3% belongs to the top ten. The sample is drawn from a study of PD-L1 blockade in urothelial cancer. Study-level findings and limits: Clones that were tumor-associated expanded more in the blood of durable-benefit patients at 3 weeks.

CDR3 length: 15 residues. In germline, CDR1 is WSHSY, CDR2 SAAADI. V lost 5 bases to trimming and J lost 2 bases; unmatched junction nucleotides: 7. The chain joins TRBV10-2 to TRBJ2-7, with 9 bases that match TRBD1. The sequenced sample was PBMCs, obtained around atezolizumab (anti-PD-L1) treatment. The receptor comes from a woman between 70 and 85 years old with urothelial cancer. The CDR3 region is CASSPGQGRTYEQYF. The CDR3 nucleotides read TGCGCCAGCAGTCCCGGACAGGGGCGGACCTACGAGCAGTACTTC.